This TCR beta chain was identified during a study of T cells in lung cancer brain metastases. The V and J ends lost 3 bases and 0 bases respectively, with 9 bases between them. The V gene's germline CDR1 is SGHRS and CDR2 YFSETQ. This CDR3 is built from 14 residues. Only in-frame clones appear in the TCRdb table, and some are missing; sequencing was by immunoSEQ multiplex PCR. The sample comprises about 2,500 clones, less than 95% of which are singletons, and 3% to 4% rests with the top ten. This TCR came from an older man with non-small cell lung cancer. Sequenced material: tumor tissue from the primary lung tumor. This chain uses TRBV5-1 with TRBJ2-5, with a weak D call TRBD1 (5 bases). The CDR3 DNA reads TGCGCCAGCAGCTCAACAGGAAACCAAGAGACCCAGTACTTC. It encodes CASSSTGNQETQYF.